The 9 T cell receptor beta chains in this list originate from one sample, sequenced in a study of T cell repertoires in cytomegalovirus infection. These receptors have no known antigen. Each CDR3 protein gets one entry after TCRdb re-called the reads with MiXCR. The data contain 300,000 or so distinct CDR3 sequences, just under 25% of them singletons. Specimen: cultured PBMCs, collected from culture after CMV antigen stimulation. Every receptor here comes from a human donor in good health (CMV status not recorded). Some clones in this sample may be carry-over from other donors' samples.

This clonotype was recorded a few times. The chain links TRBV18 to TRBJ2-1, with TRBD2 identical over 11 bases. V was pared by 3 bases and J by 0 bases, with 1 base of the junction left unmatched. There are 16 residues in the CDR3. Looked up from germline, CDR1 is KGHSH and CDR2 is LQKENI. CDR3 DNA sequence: TGTGCCAGCTCACCGGGACTAGCGGTCTCCTACAATGAGCAGTTCTTC. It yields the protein CASSPGLAVSYNEQFF.

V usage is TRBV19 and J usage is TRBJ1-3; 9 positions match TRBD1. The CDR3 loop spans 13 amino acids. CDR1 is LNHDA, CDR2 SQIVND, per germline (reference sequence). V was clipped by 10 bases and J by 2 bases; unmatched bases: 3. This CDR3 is CATGQGAGNTIYF. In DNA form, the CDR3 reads TGTGCCACGGGACAGGGTGCTGGAAACACCATATATTTT.

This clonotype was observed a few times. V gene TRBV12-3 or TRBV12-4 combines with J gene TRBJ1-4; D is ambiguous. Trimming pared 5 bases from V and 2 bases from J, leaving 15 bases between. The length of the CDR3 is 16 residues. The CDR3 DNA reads TGTGCCAGCAGTACCTCGAGGGCAGCTACTAATGAAAAACTGTTTTTT. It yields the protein CASSTSRAATNEKLFF.

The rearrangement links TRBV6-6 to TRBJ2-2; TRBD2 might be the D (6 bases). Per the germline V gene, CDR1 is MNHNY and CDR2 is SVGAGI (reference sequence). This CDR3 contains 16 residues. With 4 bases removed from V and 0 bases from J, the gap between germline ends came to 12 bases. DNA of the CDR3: TGTGCCAGCAGTTGGGGGGACCGTCCGAACACCGGGGAGCTGTTTTTT. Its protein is CASSWGDRPNTGELFF.

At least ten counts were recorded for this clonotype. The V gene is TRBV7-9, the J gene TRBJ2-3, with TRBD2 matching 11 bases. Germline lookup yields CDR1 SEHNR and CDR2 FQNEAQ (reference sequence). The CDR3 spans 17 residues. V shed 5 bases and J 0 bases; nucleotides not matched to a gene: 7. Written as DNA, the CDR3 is TGTGCCAGCAGCCCATGGACTAGCGGGCCTAGCACAGATACGCAGTATTTT. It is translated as CASSPWTSGPSTDTQYF.

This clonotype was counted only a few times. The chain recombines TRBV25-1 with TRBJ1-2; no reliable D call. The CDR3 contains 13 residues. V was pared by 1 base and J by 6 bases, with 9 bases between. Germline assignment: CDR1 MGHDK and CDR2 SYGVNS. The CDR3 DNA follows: TGTGCCAGCAGTGAATCTGGGGTTGATGGCTACACCTTC. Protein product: CASSESGVDGYTF.

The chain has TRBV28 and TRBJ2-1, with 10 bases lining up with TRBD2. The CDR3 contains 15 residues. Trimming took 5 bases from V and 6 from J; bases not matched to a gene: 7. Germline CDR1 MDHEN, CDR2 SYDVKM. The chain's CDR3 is CASSPLGLAANEQFF. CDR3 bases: TGTGCCAGCAGTCCCCTCGGACTAGCGGCCAATGAGCAGTTCTTC.

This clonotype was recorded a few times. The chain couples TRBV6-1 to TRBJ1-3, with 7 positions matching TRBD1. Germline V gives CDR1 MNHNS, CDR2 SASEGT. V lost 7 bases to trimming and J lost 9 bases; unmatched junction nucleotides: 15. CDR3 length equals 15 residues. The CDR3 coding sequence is TGTGCCAGCAACCTCGGGACAGCCCGGCCCGGCACCATATATTTT. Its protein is CASNLGTARPGTIYF.

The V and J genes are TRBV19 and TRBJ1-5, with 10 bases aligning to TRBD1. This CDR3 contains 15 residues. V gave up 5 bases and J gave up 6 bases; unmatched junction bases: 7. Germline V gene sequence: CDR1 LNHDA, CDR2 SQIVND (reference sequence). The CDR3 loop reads CASSAGTGAVQPQHF. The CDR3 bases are TGTGCCAGTAGTGCCGGGACAGGGGCTGTTCAGCCCCAGCATTTT.